This entry is about one T cell receptor (beta chain). Its antigen specificity is not known. No per-base quality is available; no much larger clone lies one base away. The data stem from a study of T cell changes during pregnancy in multiple sclerosis (dated 2019 in TCRdb). Some background on the complete study: In women with multiple sclerosis, the researchers looked at how the T cell repertoire shifted as pregnancy progressed.

Library preparation was by the immunoSEQ multiplex PCR assay. TCRdb re-hosts the immuneACCESS table, in-frame sequences only. Its copies lack some clones; in the studies checked, an unresolved V gene accounts for under half of them, and the cause for the rest is not known. Here the sample has around 51,000 clones; approximately 93% occur a single time. Together, the top ten hold around 2% of the sample. This TCR came from a female donor with multiple sclerosis, enrolled in a pregnancy study. The sequencing used peripheral blood, collected in the second trimester of pregnancy.

The DNA sequence is TGTGCCAGCAGTACCCTATTTGGAGGGGTGCCCTACGAGCAGTACTTC. Translated, this is CASSTLFGGVPYEQYF. The chain is encoded by TRBV28 joined to TRBJ2-7; a tentative D match to TRBD2 spans 6 bases. According to the germline V gene, CDR1 reads MDHEN and CDR2 reads SYDVKM. The CDR3 runs 16 amino acids, cysteine and phenylalanine included. Left in the record is the CDR3 DNA by itself, 48 bases read in frame from the first base. The junction shows trimming of 5 bases on V and 2 bases on J, plus 19 bases between the germline ends.